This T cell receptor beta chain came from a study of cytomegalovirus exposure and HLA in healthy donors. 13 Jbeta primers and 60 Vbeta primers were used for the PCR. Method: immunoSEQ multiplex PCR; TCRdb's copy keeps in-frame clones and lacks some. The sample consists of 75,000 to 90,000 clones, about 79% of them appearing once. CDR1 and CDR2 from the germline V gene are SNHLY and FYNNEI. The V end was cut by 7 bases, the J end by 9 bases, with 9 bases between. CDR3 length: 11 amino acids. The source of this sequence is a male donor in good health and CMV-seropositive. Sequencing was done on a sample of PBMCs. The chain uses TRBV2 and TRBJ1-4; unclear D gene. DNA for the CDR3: TGTGCCAGCACCGAGATGCAAAAACTGTTTTTT. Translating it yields CASTEMQKLFF.